In this sample, the clone carrying this T cell receptor (beta chain) turned up many times. No antigen is known for it. The data stem from a study of T-cell memory formation after mild COVID-19. From 5'RACE with constant-segment primers came TCR alpha and TCR beta cDNA libraries that carried sample barcodes and UMIs. One entry per CDR3 protein results from TCRdb running MiXCR on the 5' RACE reads. Among more than 450,000 distinct CDR3 sequences, about 20% were seen once, and the ten largest hold 12%. Study-wide points: CD8+ contracting clones occupied EMRA, while CD4+ ones occupied mainly CM and EM.

V lost 0 bases, J lost 4 bases, and 8 bases lay in between. This CDR3 has 14 amino acids. CDR1 SGHDT and CDR2 YYEEEE come from the germline V gene. The V gene is TRBV5-6, the J gene TRBJ2-1; D gene ambiguous. The sequencing sample was made of PBMCs or a T cell subset sorted from them (not recorded which). This clonotype originated in an adult woman who had mild COVID-19 (a few samples of this study predate the infection). Cell type and time point are not known. This CDR3 is CASSLGAAYNEQFF. CDR3 sequence (DNA): TGTGCCAGCAGCTTGGGGGCGGCTTACAATGAGCAGTTCTTC. Drawing the rest from reference TRBV5-6 and TRBJ2-1, the complete variable domain is DAGVTQSPTHLIKTRGQQVTLRCSPKSGHDTVSWYQQALGQGPQFIFQYYEEEERQRGNFPDRFSGHQFPNYSSELNVNALLLGDSALYLCASSLGAAYNEQFFGPGTRLTVL.